The clone carrying this T cell receptor beta chain was seen once. This entry comes from a study of blood T cell repertoires in COVID-19. The CDR3 has 13 residues. The germline V and J ends were trimmed by 2 bases and 3 bases, with 10 bases remaining between them. The germline V gene encodes CDR1 GTSNPN and CDR2 SVGIG (reference sequence). Repertoires were generated with immunoSEQ multiplex PCR, while TCRdb's copy carries only in-frame clones and drops some. The sample holds around 250,000 clones, approximately 85% seen once. The chain recombines TRBV30 with TRBJ1-2; D ambiguous. This receptor was obtained from a woman aged 45-65 years with acute COVID-19. Sequenced material: PBMCs or T cells enriched from blood (not recorded which). Here the CDR3 reads CAWSPQTHYGYTF. The CDR3 coding sequence is TGTGCCTGGAGTCCACAGACGCACTATGGCTACACCTTC.